Presented here are 8 T cell receptor beta chains from one specimen sequenced in a study of blood T cell repertoires in COVID-19. Assay used: immunoSEQ multiplex PCR; TCRdb lists only in-frame clones, some missing. The table lists about 250,000 clones, 65% to 85% of them singletons. The sequenced material came from peripheral blood. All receptors come from a man aged 35 to 55 with active or convalescent COVID-19.

This chain links TRBV5-6 with TRBJ1-6; D remains unclear. V shed 2 bases and J shed 8 bases, with 11 bases lying between them. CDR3 size: 14 residues. CDR1 and CDR2 (germline): SGHDT, YYEEEE. The CDR3 loop reads CASSFAITDSPLHF. The CDR3 DNA follows: TGTGCCAGCAGCTTTGCCATAACAGATTCACCCCTCCACTTT.

This clone was detected only once. The chain is built from TRBV21-1 and TRBJ2-7; the table calls TRBD1, which could not be checked here. TRBV21-1 is a documented pseudogene. The CDR3 totals 14 residues. CDR3 in amino acids: CASTNHVRGYEQYF. DNA of the CDR3: TGTGCCAGCACCAATCACGTCAGGGGCTACGAGCAGTACTTC.

The J gene is TRBJ2-5, the V gene TRBV24-1; 15 bases align to TRBD2. The V segment lost 3 bases and the J segment 5 bases; nucleotides outside the gene matches: 3. The CDR3 totals 16 residues. Looked up from germline, CDR1 is KGHDR and CDR2 is SFDVKD. The CDR3 sequence is CATSDIGLAGGETQYF. The CDR3 DNA follows: TGTGCCACCAGTGATATTGGACTAGCGGGAGGGGAGACCCAGTACTTC.

The genes are TRBV11-2 and TRBJ1-1; D not resolved. Trimming shortened V by 2 bases and J by 2 bases, and 6 bases separated the two germline ends. Germline assignment: CDR1 SGHAT and CDR2 FQNNGV. The CDR3 covers 13 residues. The DNA for the CDR3 is TGTGCCAGCAGCTTACTTATTAACACTGAAGCTTTCTTT. Protein: CASSLLINTEAFF. Using reference TRBV11-2 and TRBJ1-1 for the parts outside the CDR3, the full variable domain is EAGVAQSPRYKIIEKRQSVAFWCNPISGHATLYWYQQILGQGPKLLIQFQNNGVVDDSQLPKDRFSAERLKGVDSTLKIQPAKLEDSAVYLCASSLLINTEAFFGQGTRLTVV.

This clone has just a few counts. The chain uses TRBV7-9 and TRBJ1-4; D not resolved. There are 15 residues in the CDR3. V was clipped by 2 bases and J by 8 bases, with 15 bases between them. Germline loops: CDR1 SEHNR, CDR2 FQNEAQ (reference sequence). This CDR3 is CASSLFAESREKLFF. Here the CDR3 DNA reads TGTGCCAGCAGCTTATTCGCTGAGTCTAGGGAAAAACTGTTTTTT.

This clone was seen just once. The rearrangement uses TRBV6-2 or TRBV6-3 and TRBJ1-2; 7 bases are a match to TRBD1. After removal of 6 bases from V and 8 bases from J, the junction contained 12 bases not matched to a gene. The CDR3 contains 14 residues. CDR1 and CDR2 (germline): MNHEY, SVGEGT. CDR3 protein: CASSYRQGSYGYTF. The CDR3 nucleotides read TGTGCCAGCAGCTATCGACAGGGATCGTACGGCTACACCTTC.

The chain has TRBV10-1 and TRBJ2-3, with a possible D match to TRBD2 (7 bases). The V end was cut by 2 bases, the J end by 6 bases, with 21 bases between. CDR1 and CDR2 from the germline V gene are WNHNN and SYGVQD (reference sequence). The CDR3 is 17 residues long. The CDR3 DNA follows: TGCGCCAGCAGTGAGGTTTCAGGCGGGGGCCGAGTGGATACGCAGTATTTT. This encodes CASSEVSGGGRVDTQYF.

The CDR3 nucleotides read TGCAGTGCTGGTGGTACTAGTAACGAGCAGTACTTC. It specifies CSAGGTSNEQYF. This chain links TRBV20-1 with TRBJ2-7; D perhaps matches TRBD2 (5 bases). The CDR3 is made up of 12 amino acids. Germline lookup yields CDR1 DFQATT and CDR2 SNEGSKA (reference sequence). The V end lost 5 bases, the J end lost 5 bases, and 13 bases lay between the germline ends.